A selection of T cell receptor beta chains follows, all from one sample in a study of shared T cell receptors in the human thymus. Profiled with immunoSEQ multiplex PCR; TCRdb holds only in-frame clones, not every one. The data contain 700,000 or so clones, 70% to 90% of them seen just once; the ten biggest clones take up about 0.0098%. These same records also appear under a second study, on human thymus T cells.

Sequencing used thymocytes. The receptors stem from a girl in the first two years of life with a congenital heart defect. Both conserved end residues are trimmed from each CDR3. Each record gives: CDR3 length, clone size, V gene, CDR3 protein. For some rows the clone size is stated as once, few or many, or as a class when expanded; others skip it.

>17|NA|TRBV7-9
ASSDIRRPDRGDQETQY
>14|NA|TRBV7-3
ASSLGTRGRTDTQY
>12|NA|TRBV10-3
AISAKRSNSPLH
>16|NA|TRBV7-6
ASSSNRDRVPSGNTIY
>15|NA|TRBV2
ASTTHWRGLGNQPQH
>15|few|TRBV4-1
ASSQVASGGAYNEQF
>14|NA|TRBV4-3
ASSQERQGTGNTIY
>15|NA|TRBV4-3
ASSQDPGTGSTPEAF
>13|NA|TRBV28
ASNTRTVKPLEAF
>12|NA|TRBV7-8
ASSLSLSSYEQY
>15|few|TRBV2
ASSDWGLRSENSPLH
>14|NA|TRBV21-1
ASSKWGGLDTGELF
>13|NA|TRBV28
ASSRGFHRSYEQY
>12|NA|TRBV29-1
SVGWQGRYNEQF
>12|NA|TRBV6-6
AGGQGGSNTEAF
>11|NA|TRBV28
ASRTGGDQPQH
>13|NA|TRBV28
ASSLKSTANEKLF
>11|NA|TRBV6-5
ASSLRGPNEQF
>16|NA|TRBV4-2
ASSQEILGQYTPYEQY
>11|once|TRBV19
ASWKGRFYGYT
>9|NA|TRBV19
AIRTAYGYT
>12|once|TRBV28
ASNRVRSNQPQH
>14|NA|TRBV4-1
ASSQTLGQDFYGYT
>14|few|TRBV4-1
ASSQPGVPGNLQQF
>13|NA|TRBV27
ASTTGTESVYEQY
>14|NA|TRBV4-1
ASSQDNRTDSYEQY
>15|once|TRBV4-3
ASSQDYTTATNEKLF
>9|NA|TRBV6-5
ASRQGETQY